This T cell receptor beta chain was sequenced in a study of ipilimumab plus nivolumab after autologous stem cell transplantation. Study overall: The DLBCL group included primary refractory and relapsed cases. Notes on the study in general: Authors suggest TCR repertoire, Treg phenotype and gut microbiota support further study.

Patients got ipilimumab 1 mg/kg beginning 14 to 28 days post-transplant. Through week 26, nivolumab 3 mg/kg IV was given weeks 1, 4, 7, 10, then biweekly. J gave up 8 bases and V 8 bases, and 6 bases lay outside the gene matches. This CDR3 has 13 amino acids. Germline V lookup: CDR1 SNHLY, CDR2 FYNNEI. Assay used: immunoSEQ multiplex PCR; TCRdb lists only in-frame clones, some missing. This table holds around 13,000 clones, more than 70% found once. This clone is a singleton in its sample. Its antigen remains unidentified. The receptor was derived from a male donor with diffuse large B-cell lymphoma. V gene TRBV2 combines with J gene TRBJ1-4, with 9 nucleotides matching TRBD1. This sample comprised PBMCs, obtained in a trial of ipilimumab plus nivolumab as post-transplant consolidation. CDR3 DNA: TGTGCCAGCGTACGACAGGGGGGCGAAAAACTGTTTTTT. Encoded protein: CASVRQGGEKLFF.